This TCR beta chain was sequenced for a study of Ad26.COV2.S vaccination and SARS-CoV-2 variants (dated by TCRdb to about 2021). Regarding the research as a whole: Donors in the vaccine arm were drawn from COV1001, a multicentre, randomized, double-blind, placebo-controlled phase I-IIa trial testing Ad26.COV2.S in healthy adults. Ad26.COV2.S was given intramuscularly at 5x10^10 or 1x10^11 viral particles, as a single shot or as two shots 56 days apart. The TCR-sequenced set comprised about 32 samples: about 19 Ad26.COV2.S vaccine recipients, 5 placebo recipients and 8 SARS-CoV-2 convalescent individuals. Investigators remained blinded to trial group allocation during experiments and outcome assessment. The specificity and breadth of SARS-CoV-2-reactive T cell receptors after Ad26.COV2.S vaccination were assessed by TCRbeta repertoire sequencing. Participants in the trial were split at random into five groups of five each, receiving low-dose or high-dose Ad26.COV2.S once or twice, or else placebo on both occasions. Beyond this particular receptor, the publication reports: The study was not powered for comparison of responses between vaccine doses or regimens. According to the authors, total T cell responses may have been underestimated by the TCR breadth and depth analyses. Vaccine and placebo recipients had comparable non-spike TCR breadth, which fits with the vaccine containing only spike. Spike-specific TCR breadth was higher in Ad26.COV2.S recipients than in placebo recipients (P = 0.0014). Substantial breadth of spike-specific CD8+ and CD4+ T cell responses was reported after vaccination.

Cut back by 5 bases and 7 bases, the V and J ends lie 20 bases apart. Via the germline V gene, CDR1 is KGHDR and CDR2 SFDVKD. The CDR3 measures 16 amino acids from cysteine to phenylalanine. Only the CDR3 DNA is retained, 48 bases long and in frame from the first base. The immunoSEQ Assay was used to sequence TCRbeta CDR3 regions. After extraction, genomic DNA underwent amplification by bias-controlled multiplex PCR, followed by high-throughput sequencing. Turning to the authors' computational methods: To quantify the absolute abundance of each unique TCRbeta CDR3 region, sequences were collapsed and filtered. T cell fraction was estimated by normalization of TCRbeta template counts to usable DNA, with usable DNA being measured through amplification of reference genes present in all nucleated cells. Repertoire TCRs were annotated as SARS-CoV-2-specific when V gene, CDR3 amino acid sequence and J gene were exactly matched to a known reactive TCR set. MIRA supplied the reference SARS-CoV-2 TCR set, which was filtered for enrichment in COVID-19-positive ImmuneCODE repertoires so that public or cross-reactive TCRs were removed. Drawing on the MIRA antigens, annotated TCRs were analysed further at the level of specific ORF or position within ORF. Depth was the summed frequency of annotated unique rearrangements, while breadth was defined as annotated unique rearrangements over total unique productive rearrangements. TCR breadth was compared between groups using two-sided Wilcoxon rank-sum tests. TCRdb carries this immuneACCESS record with in-frame sequences only. Its versions omit some clonotypes, under half of them owing to an unresolved V gene in the studies checked, with the rest unexplained. V and J calls and clone size come straight from that table; D and trimming were deduced from the DNA. Present in this sample are more than 400,000 clones, less than 95% of which were seen just once. Clones ranked in the top ten supply more than 3.5% of the sample.

With respect to this clone: Its antigen remains unidentified. Base qualities are not at hand, and no much larger clone is one base apart.

The treatment or condition label here, explained by the study, means: about 20 received Ad26.COV2.S at low or high dose, single or two shots; several received placebo; per-sample allocation not given. For vaccine and placebo recipients, repertoires were sequenced using samples collected on day 63 after the first injection. In Cohort 1b, about 25 adults aged 18-55 years were enrolled at a single site in Boston, USA, between 29 July and 7 August 2020. Ad26.COV2.S was a replication-incompetent adenovirus type 26 vector that expressed a prefusion-stabilized SARS-CoV-2 spike protein derived from the original Wuhan strain.

The sequence is built from TRBV24-1 and TRBJ2-1, with TRBD2 as a weak D call on 6 bases. This clonotype was obtained from a person between 18 and 65 years old who received the Ad26.COV2.S COVID-19 vaccine or a placebo. The material was peripheral blood, obtained in a trial of Ad26.COV2.S vaccine versus placebo. The CDR3 reads CATSAPTGEEGNEQFF. Read as DNA, the sequence is TGTGCCACCAGTGCCCCCACTGGCGAGGAGGGGAATGAGCAGTTCTTC.